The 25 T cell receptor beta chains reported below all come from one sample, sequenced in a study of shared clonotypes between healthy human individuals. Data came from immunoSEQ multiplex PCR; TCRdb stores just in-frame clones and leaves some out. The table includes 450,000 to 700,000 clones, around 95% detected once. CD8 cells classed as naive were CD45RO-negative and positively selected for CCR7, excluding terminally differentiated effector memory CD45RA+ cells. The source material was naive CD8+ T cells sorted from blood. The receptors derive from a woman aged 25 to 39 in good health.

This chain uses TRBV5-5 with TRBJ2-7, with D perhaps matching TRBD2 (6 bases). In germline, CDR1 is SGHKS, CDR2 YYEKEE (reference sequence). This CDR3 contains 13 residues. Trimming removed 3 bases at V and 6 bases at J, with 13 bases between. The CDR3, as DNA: TGTGCCAGCAGCTGGAAGACTAGTAGCGAGCAGTACTTC. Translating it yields CASSWKTSSEQYF.

In DNA form, the CDR3 reads TGTGCCAGCAGCTTAGACCCCGGGACAGGGAACGAGCAGTACTTC. Its translation is CASSLDPGTGNEQYF. The J gene is TRBJ2-7, the V gene TRBV7-9, with 9 bases matching TRBD1. This CDR3 is 15 amino acids long. The V and J ends lost 1 base and 5 bases, in that order; junction bases with no gene match: 6. The germline V gene encodes CDR1 SEHNR and CDR2 FQNEAQ (reference sequence).

In DNA, the CDR3 is TGTGCCAGCAGTTTGGGGGGTATGAATTCACCCCTCCACTTT. This gives the protein CASSLGGMNSPLHF. This chain uses TRBV27 with TRBJ1-6, with D possibly matching TRBD1 (5 bases). The germline CDR1 and CDR2 sequences are MNHEY and SMNVEV (reference sequence). Trimming left V 3 bases short and J 7 bases short, with 10 bases between. The CDR3 runs to 14 residues.

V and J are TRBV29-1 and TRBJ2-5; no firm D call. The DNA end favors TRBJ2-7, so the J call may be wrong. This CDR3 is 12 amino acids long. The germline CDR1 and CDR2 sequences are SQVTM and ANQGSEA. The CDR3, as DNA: TGCAGCGTTGAAGATAACAGTTACGAGCAGTACTTC. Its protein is CSVEDNSYEQYF.

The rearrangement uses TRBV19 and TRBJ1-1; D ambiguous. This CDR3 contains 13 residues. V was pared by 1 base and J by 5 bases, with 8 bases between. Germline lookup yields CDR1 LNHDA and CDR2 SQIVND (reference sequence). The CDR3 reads CASSIVGRTEAFF. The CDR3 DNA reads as TGTGCCAGTAGTATAGTGGGGAGGACTGAAGCTTTCTTT.

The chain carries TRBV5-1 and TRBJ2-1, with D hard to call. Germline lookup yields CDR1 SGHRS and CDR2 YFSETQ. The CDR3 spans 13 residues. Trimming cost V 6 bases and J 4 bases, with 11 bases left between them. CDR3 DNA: TGCGCCAGCATTTCTGGAGCATACAATGAGCAGTTCTTC. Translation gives CASISGAYNEQFF.

For the CDR3, the DNA is TGTGCCAGCAGTCCTACAGGGTACAATGAGCAGTTCTTC. This translates into CASSPTGYNEQFF. The rearrangement uses TRBV6-6 and TRBJ2-1; D possibly corresponds to TRBD1 (6 bases). V was clipped by 5 bases and J by 4 bases, with 9 bases between them. The CDR3 has 13 residues. Germline V gene data show CDR1 as MNHNY and CDR2 as SVGAGI (reference sequence).

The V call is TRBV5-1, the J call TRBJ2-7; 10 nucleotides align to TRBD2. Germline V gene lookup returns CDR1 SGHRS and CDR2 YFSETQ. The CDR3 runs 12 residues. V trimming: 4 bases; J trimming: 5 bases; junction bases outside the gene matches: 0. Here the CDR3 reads CASSTSGNEQYF. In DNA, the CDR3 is TGCGCCAGCAGCACTAGCGGGAACGAGCAGTACTTC.

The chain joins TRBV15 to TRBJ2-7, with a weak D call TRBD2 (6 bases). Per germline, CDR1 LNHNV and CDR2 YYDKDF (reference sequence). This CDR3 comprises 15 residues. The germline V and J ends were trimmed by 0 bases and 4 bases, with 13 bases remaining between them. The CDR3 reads CATSRDGGFGYEQYF. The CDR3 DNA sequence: TGTGCCACCAGCAGAGATGGAGGGTTCGGGTACGAGCAGTACTTC.

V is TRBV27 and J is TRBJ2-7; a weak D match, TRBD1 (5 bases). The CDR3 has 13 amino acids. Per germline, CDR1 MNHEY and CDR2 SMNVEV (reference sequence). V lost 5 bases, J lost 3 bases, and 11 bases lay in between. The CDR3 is CASSTTASYEQYF. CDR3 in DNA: TGTGCCAGCAGTACGACAGCGAGCTACGAGCAGTACTTC.

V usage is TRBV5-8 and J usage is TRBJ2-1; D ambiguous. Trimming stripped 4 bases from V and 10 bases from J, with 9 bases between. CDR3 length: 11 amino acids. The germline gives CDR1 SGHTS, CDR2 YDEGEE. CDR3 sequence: CASSPDEEQFF. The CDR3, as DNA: TGTGCCAGCAGCCCGGACGAGGAGCAGTTCTTC.

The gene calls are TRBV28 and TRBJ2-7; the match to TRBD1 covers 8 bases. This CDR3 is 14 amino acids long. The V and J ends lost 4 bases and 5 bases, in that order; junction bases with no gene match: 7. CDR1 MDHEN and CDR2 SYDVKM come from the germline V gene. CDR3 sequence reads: CASSSTQGVHEQYF. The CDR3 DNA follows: TGTGCCAGCAGTTCAACACAGGGGGTACACGAGCAGTACTTC.

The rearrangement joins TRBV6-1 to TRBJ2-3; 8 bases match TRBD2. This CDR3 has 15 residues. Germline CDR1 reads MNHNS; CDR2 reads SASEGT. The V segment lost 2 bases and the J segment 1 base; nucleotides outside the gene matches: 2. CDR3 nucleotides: TGTGCCAGCAGTGAAACTAGCGGTGGCACAGATACGCAGTATTTT. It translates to CASSETSGGTDTQYF.

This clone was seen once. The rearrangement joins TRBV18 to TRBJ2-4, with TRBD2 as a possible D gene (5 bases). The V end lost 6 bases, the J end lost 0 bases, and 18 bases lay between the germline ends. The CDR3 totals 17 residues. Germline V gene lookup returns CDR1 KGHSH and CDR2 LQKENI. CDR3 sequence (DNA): TGTGCCAGCTCTCCGAGGTTCGGGGAGCTAGCCAAAAACATTCAGTACTTC. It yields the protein CASSPRFGELAKNIQYF. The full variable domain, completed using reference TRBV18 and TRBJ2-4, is NAGVMQNPRHLVRRRGQEARLRCSPMKGHSHVYWYRQLPEEGLKFMVYLQKENIIDESGMPKERFSAEFPKEGPSILRIQQVVRGDSAAYFCASSPRFGELAKNIQYFGAGTRLSVL.

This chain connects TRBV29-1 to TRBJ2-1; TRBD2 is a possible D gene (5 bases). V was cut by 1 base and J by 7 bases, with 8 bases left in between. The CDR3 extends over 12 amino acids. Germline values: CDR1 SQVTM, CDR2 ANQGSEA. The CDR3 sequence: CSVEGGGNEQFF. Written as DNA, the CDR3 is TGCAGCGTTGAAGGAGGAGGTAATGAGCAGTTCTTC.

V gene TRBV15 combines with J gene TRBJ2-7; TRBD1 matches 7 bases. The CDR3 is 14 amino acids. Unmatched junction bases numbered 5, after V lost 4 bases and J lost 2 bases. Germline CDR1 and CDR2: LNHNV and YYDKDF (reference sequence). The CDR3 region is CATSKTGVPYEQYF. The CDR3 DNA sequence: TGTGCCACCAGCAAAACAGGGGTCCCCTACGAGCAGTACTTC.

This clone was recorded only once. Here the CDR3 reads CASSLDDGAGYEQYF. CDR3 DNA sequence: TGTGCCAGCAGCTTAGATGATGGGGCGGGATACGAGCAGTACTTC. The gene calls are TRBV11-2 and TRBJ2-5; tentative D call: TRBD2 (6 bases). Gene TRBJ2-7 matches the end of the DNA better, so the J call may be wrong. There are 15 residues in the CDR3. From germline, CDR1 is SGHAT and CDR2 FQNNGV.

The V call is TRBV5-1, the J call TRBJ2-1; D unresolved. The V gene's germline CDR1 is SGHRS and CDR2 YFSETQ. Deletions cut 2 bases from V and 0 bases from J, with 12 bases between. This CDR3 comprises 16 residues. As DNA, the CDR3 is TGCGCCAGCAGCTTCCCCCGATCGAGCTCCTACAATGAGCAGTTCTTC. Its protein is CASSFPRSSSYNEQFF.

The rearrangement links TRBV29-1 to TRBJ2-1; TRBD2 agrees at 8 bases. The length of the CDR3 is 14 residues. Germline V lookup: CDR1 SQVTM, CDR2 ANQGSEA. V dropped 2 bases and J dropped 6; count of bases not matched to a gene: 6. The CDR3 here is CSVEPSGSVNEQFF. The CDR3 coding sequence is TGCAGCGTTGAACCCAGCGGGAGTGTCAATGAGCAGTTCTTC.

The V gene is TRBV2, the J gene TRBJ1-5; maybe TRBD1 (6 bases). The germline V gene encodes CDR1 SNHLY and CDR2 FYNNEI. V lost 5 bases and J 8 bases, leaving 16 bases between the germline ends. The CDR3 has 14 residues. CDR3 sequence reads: CASSPTGYAEPQHF. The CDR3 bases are TGTGCCAGCAGTCCGACAGGTTATGCGGAGCCCCAGCATTTT.

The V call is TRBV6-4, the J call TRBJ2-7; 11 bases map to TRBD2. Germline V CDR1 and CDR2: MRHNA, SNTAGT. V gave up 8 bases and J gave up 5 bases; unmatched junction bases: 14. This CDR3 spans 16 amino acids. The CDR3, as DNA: TGTGCCAGCTATACTAGCGGGAGCATGCAGAGCAACGAGCAGTACTTC. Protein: CASYTSGSMQSNEQYF.

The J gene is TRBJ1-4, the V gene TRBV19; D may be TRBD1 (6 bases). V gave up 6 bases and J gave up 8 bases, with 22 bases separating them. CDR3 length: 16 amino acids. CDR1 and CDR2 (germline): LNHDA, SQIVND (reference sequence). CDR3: CASSGPKQGVREKLFF. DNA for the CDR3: TGTGCCAGTAGCGGACCCAAACAGGGAGTACGAGAAAAACTGTTTTTT.

The CDR3 here is CASSPGRGQAWDGYTF. Written as DNA, the CDR3 is TGTGCCAGCAGTCCGGGTAGGGGACAGGCTTGGGATGGCTACACCTTC. V gene TRBV27 combines with J gene TRBJ1-2; 8 nucleotides align to TRBD1. Germline assignment: CDR1 MNHEY and CDR2 SMNVEV (reference sequence). V was clipped by 5 bases and J by 6 bases; unmatched bases: 14. The CDR3 loop spans 16 amino acids.

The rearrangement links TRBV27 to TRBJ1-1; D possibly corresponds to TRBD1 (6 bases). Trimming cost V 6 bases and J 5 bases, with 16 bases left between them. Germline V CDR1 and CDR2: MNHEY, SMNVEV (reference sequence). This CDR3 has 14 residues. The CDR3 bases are TGTGCCAGCAGCGATGGGGGGCGGTGGACTGAAGCTTTCTTT. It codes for CASSDGGRWTEAFF.

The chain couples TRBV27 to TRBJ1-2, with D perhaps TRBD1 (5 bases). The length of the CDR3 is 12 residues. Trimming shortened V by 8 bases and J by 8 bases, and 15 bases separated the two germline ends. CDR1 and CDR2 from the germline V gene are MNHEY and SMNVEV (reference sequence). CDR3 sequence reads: CASGTAMRGYTF. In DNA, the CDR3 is TGTGCCAGCGGGACGGCCATGAGAGGCTACACCTTC.